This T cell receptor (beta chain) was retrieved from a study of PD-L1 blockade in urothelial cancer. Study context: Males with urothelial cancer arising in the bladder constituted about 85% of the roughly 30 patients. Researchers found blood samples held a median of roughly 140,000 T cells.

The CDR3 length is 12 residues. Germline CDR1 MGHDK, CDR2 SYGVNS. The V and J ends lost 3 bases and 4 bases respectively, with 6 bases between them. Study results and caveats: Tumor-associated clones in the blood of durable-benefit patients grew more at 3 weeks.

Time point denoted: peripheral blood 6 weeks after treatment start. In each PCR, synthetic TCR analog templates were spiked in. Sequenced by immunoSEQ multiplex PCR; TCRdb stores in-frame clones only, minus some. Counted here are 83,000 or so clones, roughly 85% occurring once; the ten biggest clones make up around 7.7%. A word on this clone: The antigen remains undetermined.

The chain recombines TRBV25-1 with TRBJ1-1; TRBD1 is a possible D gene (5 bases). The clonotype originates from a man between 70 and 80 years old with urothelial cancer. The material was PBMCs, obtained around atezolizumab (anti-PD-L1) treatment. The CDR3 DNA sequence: TGTGCCAGCAGTGACAGGGTCACTGAAGCTTTCTTT. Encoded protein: CASSDRVTEAFF. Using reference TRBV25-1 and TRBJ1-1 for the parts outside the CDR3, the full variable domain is EADIYQTPRYLVIGTGKKITLECSQTMGHDKMYWYQQDPGMELHLIHYSYGVNSTEKGDLSSESTVSRIRTEHFPLTLESARPSHTSQYLCASSDRVTEAFFGQGTRLTVV.